What follows are 27 T cell receptor beta chains derived from one specimen sequenced in a study of blood T cell repertoires in COVID-19. Data came from immunoSEQ multiplex PCR; TCRdb stores just in-frame clones and leaves some out. The data hold around 280,000 clones, with 70% to 90% observed a single time. The source material was peripheral blood. The receptors were sampled from a woman younger than 45 who had recovered from COVID-19.

The chain links TRBV28 to TRBJ1-2, with D maybe TRBD1 (6 bases). The germline V gene has CDR1 MDHEN and CDR2 SYDVKM. The CDR3 has 14 residues. The V end lost 5 bases, the J end lost 1 base, and 11 bases lay between the germline ends. The CDR3 here is CASSKGQNNYGYTF. The CDR3 DNA reads TGTGCCAGCAGTAAAGGACAGAATAACTATGGCTACACCTTC.

V and J are TRBV21-1 and TRBJ1-5; the table calls TRBD1, which could not be checked here. TRBV21-1 is a recognized pseudogene. The CDR3 extends over 16 amino acids. CDR3 protein: CASSADRGRRRQPQHF. The CDR3 region has the DNA TGTGCCAGCAGCGCAGACAGGGGGCGGCGTAGACAGCCCCAGCATTTT.

CDR3: CASSSTGRAFF. The CDR3, as DNA: TGTGCCAGCAGCTCAACAGGGCGGGCTTTCTTT. V gene TRBV7-8 combines with J gene TRBJ1-1, with a possible D match to TRBD1 (6 bases). The CDR3 is made up of 11 amino acids. V was pared by 4 bases and J by 11 bases, with 11 bases between. Germline loops: CDR1 SGHVS, CDR2 FQNEAQ.

Only one count was recorded for this clone. The genes are TRBV6-1 and TRBJ2-7, with D possibly matching TRBD1 (5 bases). Trimming removed 2 bases at V and 1 base at J, with 15 bases between. Looked up from germline, CDR1 is MNHNS and CDR2 is SASEGT. The CDR3 runs 16 residues. This chain's CDR3 is CASSESAGPGSYEQYF. The CDR3 nucleotides are TGTGCCAGCAGTGAATCGGCAGGGCCAGGATCCTACGAGCAGTACTTC.

J is TRBJ1-3 and V is TRBV3-1 (or the pseudogene TRBV3-2), with D unresolved. From germline, CDR1 is LGHDT and CDR2 YNNKEL (reference sequence). There are 15 residues in the CDR3. Trimming stripped 1 base from V and 2 bases from J, with 9 bases between. The CDR3 sequence is CASSQVKEAGNTIYF. The CDR3 region has the DNA TGTGCCAGCAGCCAAGTTAAGGAGGCTGGAAACACCATATATTTT.

V is TRBV7-2 and J is TRBJ2-1; D remains unclear. Germline loops: CDR1 SGHTA, CDR2 FQGNSA. The CDR3 has 14 residues. V was clipped by 2 bases and J by 6 bases, with 11 bases between them. In DNA form, the CDR3 reads TGTGCCAGCAGCTTAAGTAGCTGGAGCAATGAGCAGTTCTTC. Translation: CASSLSSWSNEQFF.

There are a few counts of this clone. The rearrangement uses TRBV7-9 and TRBJ2-7; tentatively, D is TRBD2 (5 bases). The CDR3 has 14 residues. CDR1 and CDR2 (germline): SEHNR, FQNEAQ (reference sequence). Between the trimmed V and J ends, which lost 5 bases and 1 base, there was a span of 12 bases. CDR3 region: CASSTRTRSYEQYF. The CDR3 bases are TGTGCCAGCAGCACTCGGACTCGATCCTACGAGCAGTACTTC.

The chain has TRBV5-6 and TRBJ2-1; TRBD2 aligns across 10 bases. The CDR3 has 16 amino acids. The V gene's germline CDR1 is SGHDT and CDR2 YYEEEE. Trimming took 0 bases from V and 7 from J; bases not matched to a gene: 7. The CDR3: CASSLGASGSINEQFF. Here the CDR3 DNA reads TGTGCCAGCAGCTTGGGGGCTAGCGGGAGCATTAATGAGCAGTTCTTC.

This chain joins TRBV18 and TRBJ1-2; D not resolved. The CDR3 is made up of 14 amino acids. Germline CDR1 reads KGHSH; CDR2 reads LQKENI. V lost 2 bases and J lost 4, with 11 bases in between. The CDR3 DNA is TGTGCCAGCTCACCAAACGGAGGGATCTATGGCTACACCTTC. This codes for CASSPNGGIYGYTF.

The chain combines TRBV4-1 with TRBJ2-7; D is perhaps TRBD1 (5 bases). The CDR3 extends over 14 amino acids. Between the trimmed V and J ends, which lost 4 bases and 3 bases, there was a span of 13 bases. Germline-derived CDR1 and CDR2 are MGHRA and YSYEKL. This CDR3 is CASSRVGPGYEQYF. The CDR3, as DNA: TGCGCCAGCAGCCGGGTGGGGCCCGGCTACGAGCAGTACTTC.

The gene calls are TRBV11-2 and TRBJ2-1, with a possible D match to TRBD2 (6 bases). V was pared by 5 bases and J by 3 bases, with 17 bases between. Per the germline V gene, CDR1 is SGHAT and CDR2 is FQNNGV. The CDR3 totals 16 residues. Written as DNA, the CDR3 is TGTGCCAGCAGCCCGTCCGGGCGGGGAAACTACAATGAGCAGTTCTTC. Translated: CASSPSGRGNYNEQFF.

V usage is TRBV4-1 and J usage is TRBJ1-1; D may be TRBD1 (6 bases). Trimming pared 3 bases from V and 5 bases from J, leaving 16 bases between. The CDR3 spans 15 residues. CDR1 MGHRA and CDR2 YSYEKL come from the germline V gene. CDR3 residues: CASSQVSGAGTEAFF. CDR3 DNA sequence: TGCGCCAGCAGCCAGGTCTCAGGGGCGGGTACTGAAGCTTTCTTT.

J is TRBJ2-3 and V is TRBV2; 8 bases line up with TRBD2. With V trimmed by 5 bases and J by 2 bases, 3 bases remained unmatched. CDR1 and CDR2 (germline): SNHLY, FYNNEI. The CDR3 has 14 residues. The CDR3 DNA follows: TGTGCCAGCAGTCAGACTAGCGTCACAGATACGCAGTATTTT. As protein: CASSQTSVTDTQYF.

V and J are TRBV6-2 or TRBV6-3 and TRBJ2-7; maybe TRBD2 (7 bases). V gave up 5 bases and J gave up 1 base, with 15 bases separating them. CDR3 size: 15 residues. Per the germline V gene, CDR1 is MNHEY and CDR2 is SVGEGT. The CDR3 protein is CASSVGGLTSYEQYF. CDR3 DNA sequence: TGTGCCAGCAGTGTCGGGGGGCTCACATCCTACGAGCAGTACTTC.

The chain couples TRBV2 to TRBJ2-7; D might be TRBD1 (6 bases). Germline V gives CDR1 SNHLY, CDR2 FYNNEI. The V end was cut by 9 bases, the J end by 5 bases, with 11 bases between. There are 11 residues in the CDR3. The CDR3 sequence is CASTGHDEQYF. In nucleotides, the CDR3 is TGTGCCAGTACGGGACATGACGAGCAGTACTTC.

DNA for the CDR3: TGTGCCAGCAGTCCGGTGGGAGCGCCAGATACGCAGTATTTT. Translating gives CASSPVGAPDTQYF. The V and J genes are TRBV6-6 and TRBJ2-3; a possible D gene is TRBD2 (5 bases). Trimming pared 5 bases from V and 4 bases from J, leaving 13 bases between. The CDR3 length is 14 residues. Germline-derived CDR1 and CDR2 are MNHNY and SVGAGI (reference sequence).

CDR3 DNA: TGTGCCAGCAGCCGGGACAGGAGGACAATAAGCTACACCTTC. This translates into CASSRDRRTISYTF. This chain links TRBV11-2 with TRBJ1-2; 8 bases line up with TRBD1. The germline V gene has CDR1 SGHAT and CDR2 FQNNGV. This CDR3 contains 14 residues. Losses at the gene ends were 5 bases for V and 9 bases for J; bases not matched to a gene: 11.

The rearrangement links TRBV7-8 to TRBJ2-1; TRBD2 matches at 7 bases. Germline loops: CDR1 SGHVS, CDR2 FQNEAQ. Trimming cost V 10 bases and J 5 bases; bases outside gene matches: 11. CDR3 length: 14 residues. CDR3 nucleotide sequence: TGTGCCACACATTCTAGCGGTTTCAACAATGAGCAGTTCTTC. Protein product: CATHSSGFNNEQFF.

This clone was seen a handful of times. This chain links TRBV4-1 with TRBJ2-1; 8 nucleotides line up with TRBD1. The CDR3 extends over 14 amino acids. Trimming cost V 9 bases and J 5 bases; bases outside gene matches: 9. Germline V gives CDR1 MGHRA, CDR2 YSYEKL. In DNA form, the CDR3 reads TGCGCCAGTGCCCCAGGGGGCGCGGACAATGAGCAGTTCTTC. Its translation is CASAPGGADNEQFF.

The chain uses TRBV6-6 and TRBJ1-2; 7 positions agree with TRBD1. Trimming took 5 bases from V and 5 from J; bases not matched to a gene: 5. The CDR3 length is 13 residues. Germline V gives CDR1 MNHNY, CDR2 SVGAGI (reference sequence). The CDR3 nucleotides read TGTGCCAGCAGTCGGAGGACAGGATATGGCTACACCTTC. This codes for CASSRRTGYGYTF.

CDR3 DNA: TGTGCCAGCCAGGGGACGCAGAACACTGAAGCTTTCTTT. This sequence encodes CASQGTQNTEAFF. The V call is TRBV18, the J call TRBJ1-1; possibly TRBD1 for D (6 bases). The length of the CDR3 is 13 residues. V was pared by 8 bases and J by 1 base, with 11 bases between. Germline assignment: CDR1 KGHSH and CDR2 LQKENI.

The chain combines TRBV5-1 with TRBJ2-3; 12 bases align to TRBD2. This CDR3 is built from 17 residues. After removal of 4 bases from V and 4 bases from J, the junction contained 10 bases not matched to a gene. Germline CDR1 SGHRS, CDR2 YFSETQ. CDR3 amino acids: CASSPTSGSGLADTQYF. The DNA for the CDR3 is TGCGCCAGCAGCCCGACTAGCGGGAGCGGGTTGGCAGATACGCAGTATTTT.

The CDR3 here is CASSERELVGTEAFF. CDR3 in DNA: TGTGCCAGCAGTGAGAGGGAGCTGGTTGGCACTGAAGCTTTCTTT. The rearrangement links TRBV2 to TRBJ1-1; D not resolved. V was cut by 3 bases and J by 4 bases, with 15 bases left in between. Germline values: CDR1 SNHLY, CDR2 FYNNEI. The CDR3 contains 15 residues.

This clone was counted a single time. The chain carries TRBV14 and TRBJ2-7; D gene ambiguous. The CDR3 covers 13 residues. The V end was cut by 4 bases, the J end by 8 bases, with 15 bases between. The germline V gene encodes CDR1 SGHDN and CDR2 FVKESK. In nucleotides, the CDR3 is TGTGCCAGCAGCCGGAGCACCCCGTCCCAGCAGTACTTC. Its translation: CASSRSTPSQQYF.

This chain joins TRBV11-2 and TRBJ1-1; 10 bases map to TRBD1. The V gene's germline CDR1 is SGHAT and CDR2 FQNNGV. V lost 5 bases to trimming and J lost 11 bases; unmatched junction nucleotides: 8. This CDR3 comprises 13 residues. This chain's CDR3 is CASSPRTGGDAFF. CDR3 in DNA: TGTGCCAGCAGCCCAAGGACAGGGGGTGATGCTTTCTTT.

This clone occurred once. The chain carries TRBV27 and TRBJ2-3; 7 bases map to TRBD2. Per the germline V gene, CDR1 is MNHEY and CDR2 is SMNVEV (reference sequence). The CDR3 extends over 15 amino acids. J lost 11 bases, V lost 3 bases, and 14 bases had no gene match. CDR3 in amino acids: CASSLGGVGAKGQYF. CDR3 sequence (DNA): TGTGCCAGCAGTTTGGGAGGGGTTGGTGCTAAAGGGCAGTATTTT.

This sequence joins TRBV5-4 and TRBJ1-2; TRBD1 matches at 9 bases. The CDR3 covers 16 residues. V lost 1 base and J lost 6; bases outside the gene matches: 10. The V gene's germline CDR1 is SGHNT and CDR2 YYREEE (reference sequence). The DNA of the CDR3 is TGTGCCAGCAGCTTGTTCTTCAGGACAGGGGAGGATGGCTACACCTTC. Protein sequence: CASSLFFRTGEDGYTF.